This T cell receptor (beta chain) was sequenced in a study of T cells in Graves' hyperthyroidism and ophthalmopathy (dated by TCRdb to about 2019). A note on the overall study: Peripheral blood samples were taken at initial diagnosis, before any treatment was given. The roughly 100 discovery patients were randomly split 7:3 into training and test sets. Following sampling, methimazole starting at 30 mg daily was given to hyperthyroidism patients, and high-dose intravenous methylprednisolone was given to ophthalmopathy patients. The paper reports TCR Vbeta CDR3 sequencing of fewer than 150 peripheral blood samples: some 44 ophthalmopathy, fewer than 80 hyperthyroidism and approximately 17 progressor patients. Prospective prediction of ophthalmopathy was tested in an independent validation cohort of fewer than 20 hyperthyroidism patients and some 17 patients who later progressed to ophthalmopathy. A discovery cohort of about 100 patients, approximately 44 with Graves' ophthalmopathy and approximately 55 with stable Graves' hyperthyroidism, was used to find distinguishing TCR V-J signatures. In six Graves' hyperthyroidism patients, the study also compared T-cell repertoires from thyroid tissue with T-cell repertoires from blood. General study outcomes and caveats: Sample size was not statistically predetermined, and investigators were not blinded to group allocation. Most expanded thyroid clonotypes (frequency above 0.001) were also detected in blood, suggesting blood repertoires may reflect thyroid immune responses. During validation, the model predicted progression to ophthalmopathy a median of approximately six months ahead of onset, with roughly 65% sensitivity and around 72% specificity. Ophthalmopathy was separated from stable hyperthyroidism by a 13 V-J signature model, with about 88% sensitivity and approximately 84% specificity obtained in cross-validation and 80%/75% obtained in testing.

Many counts were recorded for this clonotype. The specificity of this receptor is unknown. No quality values exist for individual bases; no much larger clone is one base distant. Amplification of TCR beta CDR3 regions was carried out from RNA transcripts. The first round of RT-PCR for the TCR CDR3 was performed with the HTBI primer set and the Qiagen OneStep RT-PCR kit. The libraries were constructed in a second round of multiplex PCR and then size-selected and purified. Sequencing of the libraries was done on an Illumina HiSeq2000 using paired-end 100 bp reads. From the authors' description of their analysis: SOAPnuke was used to process the raw data, removing reads that contained adapters or uncalled bases, had a mean Phred below 15, or lacked an exact match to the constant primer or identifier. COPE v1.2.5 was used to merge the high-quality paired reads, and each unique nucleotide sequence was defined as a clonotype. MiTCR v1.1 was used to align the clonotypes against IMGT TRBV, TRBD and TRBJ reference segments. Only V-J combinations with frequency above 0.0001, covering 98% to 99.2% of repertoires, were analysed. A TCS score was defined as the ratio of F50 (clonal expansion) to E x V (chaos), with BLOSUM62-based TCRdist applied between CDR3 peptides within each V-J. Welch's t-statistics and random forest reduced roughly 530 V-J features to under 15, which were used in a naive Bayes classifier (R e1071). TCRdb reanalyzed the raw reads on its own, using fastp at Q25 for trimming and MiXCR for clone calling, and kept in-frame beta chains. Rows are combined by CDR3 protein, so each entry shows the most common genes and DNA. These V and J calls rely on TCRdb rather than the paper's analysis. The sample profile shows about 500,000 distinct CDR3 sequences; approximately 15% of them were found once. The ten largest account for roughly 18% of the sample.

Stable Graves' hyperthyroidism was defined as the absence of progression to ophthalmopathy over 18 months of follow-up. Hyperthyroidism patients were newly diagnosed, with disease duration under 2 months, and aged 18 to 65 years. Any patient with an uncontrolled infection, another autoimmune disease, pregnancy or lactation was excluded. Diagnoses were based on clinical symptoms, serum thyroxine and TRAb, thyroid ultrasound and orbital computed tomography. Ficoll-Paque density gradient centrifugation was used to isolate PBMCs from about 10 ml of fresh peripheral blood. Total RNA was extracted with Trizol reagent, and quality was checked on an Agilent 2100 Bioanalyzer. Taken from the germline V gene, the CDR1 and CDR2 loops are SGHTA and FQGNSA. For this chain, trimming is 5 bases at the V end and 3 bases at the J end, and the number of junction bases without a gene match is 5. The CDR3 covers 14 residues, taking in both the cysteine and the phenylalanine. The sequence is cut down to CDR3 DNA, 42 bases in frame from base 1.

The sequence was obtained from a woman aged 18-29 years with Graves' hyperthyroidism. Sequenced input: blood. The chain uses TRBV7-2 and TRBJ1-2; TRBD1 matches 8 bases in the middle. In nucleotides, the sequence is TGTGCCAGCAGCCTGGACAGGGTTTACTATGGCTACACCTTC. Translated, this gives CASSLDRVYYGYTF.